This entry lists 18 T cell receptor beta chains sequenced from one sample in a study of T cells after yellow fever vaccination. TCRdb ran MiXCR on the 5' RACE reads and lists one entry per CDR3 protein. In the table there are 200,000 to 250,000 distinct CDR3 sequences, roughly 3% of which are singletons. Source: CD4+ T cells sorted from PBMCs, taken 10 days after the yellow fever booster vaccination. The source is a man between 18 and 29 years old who received the YFV17D yellow fever vaccine.

The table lists this clonotype with many counts. This chain's CDR3 is CASSLQGTEAFF. The CDR3 DNA follows: TGCGCCAGCAGCTTACAGGGGACTGAAGCTTTCTTT. The chain carries TRBV5-1 and TRBJ1-1; 7 bases line up with TRBD1. Germline trimming cut 2 bases from V and 5 bases from J; bases unmatched to any gene: 0. The germline V gene encodes CDR1 SGHRS and CDR2 YFSETQ. CDR3 size: 12 residues.

This clonotype came up many times. The junction departs from the called germline gene at one end, perhaps through a read error. This sequence joins TRBV5-4 and TRBJ2-5, with 9 nucleotides matching TRBD1. The CDR3 is 14 amino acids. CDR1 is SGHNT and CDR2 is YYREEE in the germline V gene (reference sequence). The CDR3 is CASSLQGAAETQYF. CDR3 DNA: TGTGCCAGTAGCTTACAGGGGGCCGCGGAGACCCAGTACTTC. The entire variable domain, with the rest obtained from reference TRBV5-4 and TRBJ2-5, is as follows: ETGVTQSPTHLIKTRGQQVTLRCSSQSGHNTVSWYQQALGQGPQFIFQYYREEENGRGNFPPRFSGLQFPNYSSELNVNALELDDSALYLCASSLQGAAETQYFGPGTRLLVL.

Only a few counts were recorded for this clonotype. The V call is TRBV12-3 or TRBV12-4, the J call TRBJ2-7, with D unclear. V lost 7 bases, J lost 0 bases, and 10 bases lay in between. The CDR3 loop spans 13 amino acids. CDR3 residues: CASTTQSSYEQYF. For the CDR3, the DNA is TGTGCCAGCACTACACAGAGCTCCTACGAGCAGTACTTC.

This clonotype was found many times. The chain links TRBV7-2 to TRBJ2-1; D gene uncertain. Looked up from germline, CDR1 is SGHTA and CDR2 is FQGNSA. V was trimmed by 0 bases and J by 4 bases, leaving 10 bases between them. The CDR3 has 15 residues. This chain's CDR3 is CASSLAADIYNEQFF. DNA for the CDR3: TGTGCCAGCAGCTTAGCTGCCGACATATACAATGAGCAGTTCTTC.

This clonotype was observed at least ten times. The chain is built from TRBV7-2 and TRBJ2-3; D is ambiguous. Germline CDR1 SGHTA, CDR2 FQGNSA. The CDR3 has 14 residues. The germline V and J ends were trimmed by 0 bases and 0 bases, with 4 bases remaining between them. CDR3 nucleotide sequence: TGTGCCAGCAGCTTAGCGCGTAGCACAGATACGCAGTATTTT. It specifies CASSLARSTDTQYF.

The chain combines TRBV9 with TRBJ1-2; a weak D match, TRBD1 (5 bases). Germline V gene data show CDR1 as SGDLS and CDR2 as YYNGEE. V was pared by 3 bases and J by 4 bases, with 13 bases between. The CDR3 has 14 residues. The CDR3 region is CASSGSGRFYGYTF. The CDR3 nucleotides are TGTGCCAGCAGCGGGTCGGGACGGTTCTATGGCTACACCTTC. Together with reference TRBV9 and TRBJ1-2, the CDR3 gives the full variable domain: DSGVTQTPKHLITATGQRVTLRCSPRSGDLSVYWYQQSLDQGLQFLIQYYNGEERAKGNILERFSAQQFPDLHSELNLSSLELGDSALYFCASSGSGRFYGYTFGSGTRLTVV.

This clonotype was observed many times. The chain recombines TRBV12-3 or TRBV12-4 with TRBJ1-1, with a possible D match to TRBD1 (5 bases). The V end lost 4 bases, the J end lost 2 bases, and 8 bases lay between the germline ends. The CDR3 spans 13 residues. CDR3 sequence reads: CASSWGRNTEAFF. The CDR3 DNA follows: TGTGCCAGCAGTTGGGGCAGAAACACTGAAGCTTTCTTT.

This clonotype was detected only a few times. The J gene is TRBJ1-2, the V gene TRBV15; no firm D call. The V gene's germline CDR1 is LNHNV and CDR2 YYDKDF (reference sequence). Between the trimmed V and J ends, which lost 5 bases and 8 bases, there was a span of 18 bases. The CDR3 is made up of 14 amino acids. The CDR3 nucleotides are TGTGCCACCAGCCCCGACCTAGTCCGTCAGGGCTACACCTTC. Amino acids: CATSPDLVRQGYTF.

The V gene is TRBV5-5, the J gene TRBJ2-7; D call uncertain. Germline CDR1 SGHKS, CDR2 YYEKEE (reference sequence). CDR3 length: 15 amino acids. V lost 4 bases and J lost 2, with 16 bases in between. The CDR3 here is CASSPSRNPTYEQYF. In DNA form, the CDR3 reads TGTGCCAGCAGCCCGAGCCGAAATCCGACCTACGAGCAGTACTTC.

This clonotype has a count of ten or more. This sequence joins TRBV19 and TRBJ2-3; no clear D. Germline V gives CDR1 LNHDA, CDR2 SQIVND (reference sequence). The CDR3 sequence is 13 residues long. V shed 6 bases and J shed 0 bases, with 7 bases lying between them. The CDR3 here is CASSGSSTDTQYF. The CDR3 nucleotides read TGTGCCAGTAGCGGTAGTAGCACAGATACGCAGTATTTT.

Only a few counts were recorded for this clonotype. V and J are TRBV6-5 and TRBJ1-2; D is undetermined. CDR3 length: 12 residues. CDR1 MNHEY and CDR2 SVGAGI come from the germline V gene. The germline V and J ends were trimmed by 7 bases and 4 bases, with 10 bases remaining between them. CDR3 in amino acids: CASKQRGYGYTF. In nucleotides, the CDR3 is TGTGCCAGCAAGCAGAGAGGCTATGGCTACACCTTC.

In its sample, this clonotype was seen many times. The chain links TRBV12-3 or TRBV12-4 to TRBJ1-1; D perhaps matches TRBD1 (6 bases). CDR3 length: 12 amino acids. V lost 2 bases and J 9 bases, leaving 10 bases between the germline ends. CDR3 sequence (DNA): TGTGCCAGCAGTTTATTGGGGGCCCAAGCTTTCTTT. It yields the protein CASSLLGAQAFF.

This clonotype was counted a few times. This chain uses TRBV5-6 with TRBJ1-5; the D gene is possibly TRBD1 (6 bases). Germline V gives CDR1 SGHDT, CDR2 YYEEEE. Trimming removed 4 bases at V and 6 bases at J, with 14 bases between. The CDR3 covers 14 residues. CDR3 sequence: CASSPSGGRQPQHF. The CDR3 DNA sequence: TGTGCCAGCAGCCCCTCGGGGGGGCGTCAGCCCCAGCATTTT.

This clonotype was seen ten or more times. The chain recombines TRBV18 with TRBJ2-2; D tentatively fits TRBD1 or TRBD2 (5 bases each). V lost 2 bases, J lost 4 bases, and 14 bases lay in between. The CDR3 consists of 16 residues. CDR1 is KGHSH, CDR2 LQKENI, per germline. The CDR3 sequence is CASSPEIPGLTGELFF. The CDR3 DNA is TGTGCCAGCTCACCAGAGATACCGGGGCTCACCGGGGAGCTGTTTTTT. The variable domain in full, with the rest retrieved from reference TRBV18 and TRBJ2-2, is NAGVMQNPRHLVRRRGQEARLRCSPMKGHSHVYWYRQLPEEGLKFMVYLQKENIIDESGMPKERFSAEFPKEGPSILRIQQVVRGDSAAYFCASSPEIPGLTGELFFGEGSRLTVL.

This clonotype was found many times. The rearrangement uses TRBV7-2 and TRBJ1-2; D is undetermined. Between the trimmed V and J ends, which lost 4 bases and 8 bases, there was a span of 8 bases. The CDR3 has 11 amino acids. Germline V gives CDR1 SGHTA, CDR2 FQGNSA. CDR3 loop: CASSSQRGYTF. The CDR3 DNA is TGTGCCAGCAGCTCGCAGCGGGGCTACACCTTC.

This clonotype was counted ten times or more. The rearrangement joins TRBV7-2 to TRBJ2-3, with D tentatively TRBD1 (6 bases). CDR1 SGHTA and CDR2 FQGNSA come from the germline V gene. The germline V and J ends were trimmed by 0 bases and 3 bases, with 16 bases remaining between them. There are 17 residues in the CDR3. CDR3: CASSLAWLSGATDTQYF. In DNA form, the CDR3 reads TGTGCCAGCAGCTTAGCTTGGTTGTCAGGGGCGACAGATACGCAGTATTTT.

The sample holds many counts of this clonotype. The chain employs TRBV18 and TRBJ1-1, with D unclear. This CDR3 contains 12 residues. Between the trimmed V and J ends, which lost 4 bases and 10 bases, there was a span of 13 bases. The germline V gene has CDR1 KGHSH and CDR2 LQKENI. The CDR3 loop is CASSQDHQRAFF. CDR3 nucleotides: TGTGCCAGCTCACAAGACCACCAACGAGCTTTCTTT.

This clonotype has just a few counts. The J gene is TRBJ1-1, the V gene TRBV4-1; D unresolved. The V gene's germline CDR1 is MGHRA and CDR2 YSYEKL. Between the trimmed V and J ends, which lost 4 bases and 2 bases, there was a span of 14 bases. This CDR3 region has 15 residues. The CDR3 sequence: CASSPGRVVNTEAFF. The CDR3 nucleotides are TGCGCCAGCAGCCCTGGTAGGGTCGTTAACACTGAAGCTTTCTTT.